This T cell receptor beta chain was documented in a study of blood T cell repertoires in COVID-19. Study-level background: In each case, the material was cDNA or gDNA derived from T cells, B-cell-depleted T cells, or PBMCs.

The V and J ends lost 4 bases and 4 bases, in that order; junction bases with no gene match: 1. The CDR3 consists of 14 residues. Per the germline V gene, CDR1 is LGHDT and CDR2 is YNNKEL (reference sequence). It was during active infection that Seattle patients were enrolled and then longitudinally followed. Repertoires were generated with immunoSEQ multiplex PCR, while TCRdb's copy carries only in-frame clones and drops some. The sample lists 150,000 or so clones; around 87% were seen once. The sequence was obtained from a young man with COVID-19, enrolled during active disease. The chain has TRBV3-1 (or the pseudogene TRBV3-2) and TRBJ2-7, with TRBD2 matching 13 bases. Material for sequencing was peripheral blood. The CDR3 loop is CASSPTSGRYEQYF. In nucleotides, the CDR3 is TGTGCCAGCAGCCCGACTAGCGGGAGGTACGAGCAGTACTTC.